This T cell receptor (beta chain) is drawn from a study of cytomegalovirus exposure and HLA in healthy donors. Study-level information: Within an early data release were roughly 83 million unique TCRs drawn from HLA-typed donors.

Concerning this clone itself: Antigen: not known.

General study findings and limits: The authors considered a cluster of highly shared sequence variants likely to be a sequencing artifact. In an earlier analysis, in some 600 donors, most V segments appeared productive either ~90% or ~30% of the time. Later on, an analysis showed TCR association rates differing by HLA locus, with DRB1 the most and HLA-C the fewest.

PCR amplification relied on 60 Vbeta primers (plus 13 Jbeta primers). Profiled with immunoSEQ multiplex PCR; TCRdb holds only in-frame clones, not every one. Of about 180,000 clones in the sample, around three quarters were seen once. Germline loops: CDR1 SGHRS, CDR2 YFSETQ. CDR3 length equals 15 residues. The V gene lost 4 bases and the J gene lost 3 bases, with 16 bases spanning the gap. The chain links TRBV5-1 to TRBJ1-2; perhaps TRBD1 as D (6 bases). Sequenced sample: PBMCs. This TCR derives from a man between 35 and 55 years old in good health and CMV-seronegative. CDR3: CASSPVAGVHYGYTF. CDR3 bases: TGCGCCAGCAGCCCTGTGGCAGGGGTGCACTATGGCTACACCTTC.